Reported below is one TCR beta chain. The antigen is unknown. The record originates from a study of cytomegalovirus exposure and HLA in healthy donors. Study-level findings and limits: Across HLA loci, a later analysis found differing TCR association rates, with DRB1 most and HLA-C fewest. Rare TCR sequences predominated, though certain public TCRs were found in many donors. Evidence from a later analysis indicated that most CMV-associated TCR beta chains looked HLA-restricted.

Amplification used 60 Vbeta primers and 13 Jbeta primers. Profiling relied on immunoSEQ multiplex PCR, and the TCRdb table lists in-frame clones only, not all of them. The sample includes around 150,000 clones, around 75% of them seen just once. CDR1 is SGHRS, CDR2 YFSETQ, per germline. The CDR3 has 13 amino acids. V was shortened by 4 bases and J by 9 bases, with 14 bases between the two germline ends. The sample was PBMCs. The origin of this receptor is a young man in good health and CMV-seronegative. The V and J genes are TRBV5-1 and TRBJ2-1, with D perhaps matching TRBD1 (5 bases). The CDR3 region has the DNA TGCGCCAGCAGCCGAGACGCTAGGGGTGAGCAGTTCTTC. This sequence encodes CASSRDARGEQFF.